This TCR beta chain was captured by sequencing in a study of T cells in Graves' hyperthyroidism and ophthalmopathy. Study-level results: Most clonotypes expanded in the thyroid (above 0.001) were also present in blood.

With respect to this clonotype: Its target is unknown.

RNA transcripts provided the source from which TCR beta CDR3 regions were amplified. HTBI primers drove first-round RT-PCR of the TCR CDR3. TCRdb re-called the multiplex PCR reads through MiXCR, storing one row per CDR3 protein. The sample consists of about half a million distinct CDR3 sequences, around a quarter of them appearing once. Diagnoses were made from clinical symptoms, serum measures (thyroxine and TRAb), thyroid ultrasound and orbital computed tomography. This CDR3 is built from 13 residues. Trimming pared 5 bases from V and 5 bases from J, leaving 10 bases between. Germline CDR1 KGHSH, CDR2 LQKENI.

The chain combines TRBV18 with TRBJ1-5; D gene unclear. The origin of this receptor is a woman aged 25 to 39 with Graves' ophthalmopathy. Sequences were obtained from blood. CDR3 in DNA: TGTGCCAGCTCATCGATAGAGGATCAGCCCCAGCATTTT. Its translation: CASSSIEDQPQHF.